One and the same sample provided the 9 T cell receptor beta chains below, sequenced in a study of cytomegalovirus exposure and HLA in healthy donors. 13 Jbeta primers and 60 Vbeta primers were used for the PCR. The repertoire was sequenced with immunoSEQ multiplex PCR; TCRdb's copy has only in-frame clones and lacks some. The profile covers fewer than 140,000 clones, with around 85% appearing a single time and 3% to 4.5% taken by the ten largest. Material for sequencing was PBMCs. These receptors originate from a man between 60 and 75 years old in good health and CMV-seronegative.

This sequence joins TRBV29-1 and TRBJ1-1, with D possibly matching TRBD1 (5 bases). Trimming shortened V by 6 bases and J by 0 bases, and 11 bases separated the two germline ends. The CDR3 extends over 13 amino acids. Germline V lookup: CDR1 SQVTM, CDR2 ANQGSEA. The CDR3, as DNA: TGCAGCGTGGGGGAGCGGGTGAACACTGAAGCTTTCTTT. Translation gives CSVGERVNTEAFF. Full variable domain (missing parts from reference TRBV29-1 and TRBJ1-1): SAVISQKPSRDICQRGTSLTIQCQVDSQVTMMFWYRQQPGQSLTLIATANQGSEATYESGFVIDKFPISRPNLTFSTLTVSNMSPEDSSIYLCSVGERVNTEAFFGQGTRLTVV.

The genes are TRBV29-1 and TRBJ2-3; 8 bases agree with TRBD2. Germline CDR1 reads SQVTM; CDR2 reads ANQGSEA. The CDR3 spans 13 residues. The junction had 9 bases not matched to a gene; V was cut back by 7 bases and J by 6 bases. CDR3 residues: CSALAGSRDTQYF. CDR3 nucleotides: TGCAGCGCTTTAGCGGGGTCCCGGGATACGCAGTATTTT.

The CDR3 DNA sequence: TGTGCCAGCAGTTCGACTAGGGGAGGTACCGGGGAGCTGTTTTTT. Translated: CASSSTRGGTGELFF. The chain couples TRBV2 to TRBJ2-2, with a weak D call TRBD2 (6 bases). The CDR3 is made up of 15 amino acids. Germline V CDR1 and CDR2: SNHLY, FYNNEI. Between the trimmed V and J ends, which lost 5 bases and 5 bases, there was a span of 15 bases. Combining the CDR3 with reference TRBV2 and TRBJ2-2 gives the whole variable domain EPEVTQTPSHQVTQMGQEVILRCVPISNHLYFYWYRQILGQKVEFLVSFYNNEISEKSEIFDDQFSVERPDGSNFTLKIRSTKLEDSAMYFCASSSTRGGTGELFFGEGSRLTVL.

The chain couples TRBV30 to TRBJ2-7, with TRBD1 identical over 9 bases. This CDR3 is built from 12 residues. The germline V gene has CDR1 GTSNPN and CDR2 SVGIG (reference sequence). V dropped 5 bases and J dropped 3; count of bases not matched to a gene: 2. CDR3 nucleotides: TGTGCCTGGGGGACAGGGATCTACGAGCAGTACTTC. Translated, it gives CAWGTGIYEQYF.

The J gene is TRBJ2-5, the V gene TRBV5-1; 10 bases agree with TRBD2. The V gene end was trimmed by 2 bases and the J gene end by 4 bases; junction bases not matched to a gene: 11. The germline V gene encodes CDR1 SGHRS and CDR2 YFSETQ. This CDR3 contains 17 residues. Here the CDR3 DNA reads TGCGCCAGCAGCTTAGGGGCTAGCGGGGGAGGAGGAGAGACCCAGTACTTC. Translation gives CASSLGASGGGGETQYF.

The V call is TRBV5-4, the J call TRBJ2-7; 10 positions match TRBD1. Germline V lookup: CDR1 SGHNT, CDR2 YYREEE (reference sequence). This CDR3 is 15 amino acids long. The V and J ends lost 1 base and 4 bases, in that order; junction bases with no gene match: 5. The CDR3 DNA reads TGTGCCAGCAGCTTGCCGGGACAGGGGATATACGAGCAGTACTTC. This sequence encodes CASSLPGQGIYEQYF.

In DNA form, the CDR3 reads TGTGCCAGCAGCTTAGATTCGTCAGGGTCCTACGAGCAGTACGTC. Amino acids: CASSLDSSGSYEQYV. V and J are TRBV7-2 and TRBJ2-7, with a tentative D call TRBD1 (5 bases). This CDR3 comprises 15 residues. V lost 1 base to trimming and J lost 1 base, with 11 bases between them. Germline CDR1 SGHTA, CDR2 FQGNSA.

This clone was seen only once. The CDR3: CATKGGEGYNSPLHF. CDR3 sequence (DNA): TGTGCCACCAAGGGAGGCGAAGGCTATAATTCACCCCTCCACTTT. This chain uses TRBV15 with TRBJ1-6, with D hard to call. The CDR3 has 15 amino acids. Trimming took off 7 bases at V and 3 bases at J, with 13 bases between the two ends. The germline V gene has CDR1 LNHNV and CDR2 YYDKDF (reference sequence).

The rearrangement links TRBV28 to TRBJ2-2, with D perhaps matching TRBD1 (7 bases). CDR1 MDHEN and CDR2 SYDVKM come from the germline V gene. The CDR3 is made up of 14 amino acids. V shed 4 bases and J shed 5 bases, with 11 bases lying between them. CDR3 protein: CASSSAGGTGELFF. The CDR3 nucleotides read TGTGCCAGCAGTTCGGCAGGGGGGACCGGGGAGCTGTTTTTT. Drawing the rest from reference TRBV28 and TRBJ2-2, the complete variable domain is DVKVTQSSRYLVKRTGEKVFLECVQDMDHENMFWYRQDPGLGLRLIYFSYDVKMKEKGDIPEGYSVSREKKERFSLILESASTNQTSMYLCASSSAGGTGELFFGEGSRLTVL.